Shown below are 21 T cell receptor beta chains from a single sample sequenced in a study of blood T cell repertoires in COVID-19. Sequencing was performed with immunoSEQ multiplex PCR; in TCRdb, only in-frame clones are kept and a portion is missing. The data show roughly 200,000 clones, around 80% seen once. Sequenced input: peripheral blood. Every receptor here comes from a woman aged 40 to 55 with COVID-19, enrolled during active disease.

In its sample, this clone was seen a few times. The chain links TRBV19 to TRBJ1-4, with 8 bases identical to TRBD1. The CDR3 is made up of 13 amino acids. V lost 8 bases, J lost 6 bases, and 5 bases stayed unmatched. CDR1 LNHDA and CDR2 SQIVND come from the germline V gene (reference sequence). The CDR3 sequence is CASRGQEYEKLFF. In DNA form, the CDR3 reads TGTGCCAGTCGGGGACAGGAGTATGAAAAACTGTTTTTT.

V gene TRBV5-1 combines with J gene TRBJ2-7; D is perhaps TRBD2 (5 bases). Between the trimmed V and J ends, which lost 0 bases and 2 bases, there was a span of 15 bases. Germline assignment: CDR1 SGHRS and CDR2 YFSETQ. This CDR3 region has 16 residues. As DNA, the CDR3 is TGCGCCAGCAGCTTGGTCCCGAACGACGGGACCTACGAGCAGTACTTC. It specifies CASSLVPNDGTYEQYF.

J is TRBJ2-5 and V is TRBV29-1, with a possible D match to TRBD1 (6 bases). Trimming left V 7 bases short and J 4 bases short, with 10 bases between. CDR3 length: 11 amino acids. The germline gives CDR1 SQVTM, CDR2 ANQGSEA. In nucleotides, the CDR3 is TGCAGCGCGACGACAGGAGAGACCCAGTACTTC. This codes for CSATTGETQYF.

The chain couples TRBV7-9 to TRBJ2-2, with 9 bases fitting TRBD2. The CDR3 loop spans 17 amino acids. Germline V CDR1 and CDR2: SEHNR, FQNEAQ (reference sequence). V was clipped by 0 bases and J by 7 bases; unmatched bases: 9. The CDR3 DNA is TGTGCCAGCAGCTTAGCGCGGGGACTAGCTGCTGGCGGGGAGCTGTTTTTT. Amino acid sequence: CASSLARGLAAGGELFF.

The chain combines TRBV18 with TRBJ2-7; D not certain. With 6 bases removed from V and 4 bases from J, the gap between germline ends came to 10 bases. From germline, CDR1 is KGHSH and CDR2 LQKENI. The CDR3 has 12 amino acids. The CDR3 protein is CASSPNEYEQYF. The CDR3 nucleotides read TGTGCCAGCTCGCCAAATGAGTACGAGCAGTACTTC. The full variable domain, completed using reference TRBV18 and TRBJ2-7, is NAGVMQNPRHLVRRRGQEARLRCSPMKGHSHVYWYRQLPEEGLKFMVYLQKENIIDESGMPKERFSAEFPKEGPSILRIQQVVRGDSAAYFCASSPNEYEQYFGPGTRLTVT.

The J gene is TRBJ1-4, the V gene TRBV2; 7 nucleotides align to TRBD1. The CDR3 runs 16 residues. Germline CDR1 SNHLY, CDR2 FYNNEI. V lost 5 bases and J lost 0; bases outside the gene matches: 6. The CDR3 nucleotides read TGTGCCAGCAGTAAGGACAGGCCAGCAACTAATGAAAAACTGTTTTTT. It encodes CASSKDRPATNEKLFF.

This chain joins TRBV19 and TRBJ1-1; 7 nucleotides agree with TRBD1. With 3 bases clipped from V and 8 bases from J, the junction kept 9 bases outside the gene matches. Germline CDR1 is LNHDA and CDR2 is SQIVND (reference sequence). This CDR3 region has 14 residues. DNA of the CDR3: TGTGCCAGTAGTATTTACGAGGGGGCGGAAGAAGCTTTCTTT. This codes for CASSIYEGAEEAFF.

The CDR3 spells CATSDIGYSNQPQHF. The CDR3 coding sequence is TGTGCCACCAGTGATATCGGTTATAGCAATCAGCCCCAGCATTTT. The gene calls are TRBV24-1 and TRBJ1-5; D gene unclear. CDR1 is KGHDR, CDR2 SFDVKD, per germline. Trimming removed 3 bases at V and 0 bases at J, with 8 bases between. The CDR3 sequence is 15 residues long.

The V call is TRBV11-2, the J call TRBJ2-7; TRBD1 matches at 9 bases. Germline V gene lookup returns CDR1 SGHAT and CDR2 FQNNGV. The trim removed 5 bases at V and 2 bases at J, leaving 13 bases unmatched. The CDR3 consists of 17 residues. The CDR3 spells CASSPLNRGLSPYEQYF. Written as DNA, the CDR3 is TGTGCCAGCAGCCCACTAAACAGGGGGCTTTCCCCCTACGAGCAGTACTTC.

This clone is termed medium-sized. The chain couples TRBV24-1 to TRBJ2-7, with D tentatively TRBD1 (5 bases). Trimming took 1 base from V and 6 from J, leaving 12 bases between them. This CDR3 is 14 amino acids long. Germline CDR1 is KGHDR and CDR2 is SFDVKD. The CDR3 loop is CATSDLRGTGEQYF. The CDR3 DNA reads TGTGCCACCAGTGATTTAAGGGGAACTGGCGAGCAGTACTTC.

V and J are TRBV10-3 and TRBJ2-1, with 8 nucleotides matching TRBD2. The CDR3 extends over 16 amino acids. Trimming took 0 bases from V and 4 from J; bases not matched to a gene: 5. Germline assignment: CDR1 ENHRY and CDR2 SYGVKD. CDR3 loop: CAISESRLASYNEQFF. CDR3 sequence (DNA): TGTGCCATCAGTGAGTCGAGACTAGCGAGTTACAATGAGCAGTTCTTC.

This clone was counted a few times. V gene TRBV5-1 combines with J gene TRBJ1-4; 11 bases line up with TRBD1. The CDR3 totals 17 residues. Germline CDR1 reads SGHRS; CDR2 reads YFSETQ. V gave up 7 bases and J gave up 2 bases; unmatched junction bases: 10. Here the CDR3 DNA reads TGCGCCAGCCAACCCCGGGACAGGGGGAGCACTAATGAAAAACTGTTTTTT. Encoded protein: CASQPRDRGSTNEKLFF. The complete variable domain, with remaining parts taken from reference TRBV5-1 and TRBJ1-4, reads KAGVTQTPRYLIKTRGQQVTLSCSPISGHRSVSWYQQTPGQGLQFLFEYFSETQRNKGNFPGRFSGRQFSNSRSEMNVSTLELGDSALYLCASQPRDRGSTNEKLFFGSGTQLSVL.

The chain is built from TRBV11-2 and TRBJ2-7, with no clear D. CDR1 is SGHAT, CDR2 FQNNGV, per germline. This CDR3 spans 11 amino acids. Between the trimmed V and J ends, which lost 3 bases and 3 bases, there was a span of 3 bases. The CDR3 bases are TGTGCCAGCAGCTTCCTCTACGAGCAGTACTTC. Translating it yields CASSFLYEQYF.

This clone showed up many times. The CDR3 spells CATSDLSSGWDEQYF. In nucleotides, the CDR3 is TGTGCCACCAGTGATTTGAGTTCGGGATGGGACGAGCAGTACTTC. The chain couples TRBV24-1 to TRBJ2-7; D might be TRBD2 (5 bases). Trimming pared 0 bases from V and 5 bases from J, leaving 13 bases between. CDR1 and CDR2 from the germline V gene are KGHDR and SFDVKD. This CDR3 region has 15 residues.

This chain joins TRBV28 and TRBJ1-5; 8 bases agree with TRBD1. The CDR3 totals 15 residues. The V segment lost 7 bases and the J segment 7 bases; nucleotides outside the gene matches: 12. CDR1 is MDHEN, CDR2 SYDVKM, per germline. The DNA for the CDR3 is TGTGCCAGCACCAAGAGGGCAGGGGGCTTGCAGCCCCAGCATTTT. Translating gives CASTKRAGGLQPQHF.

The rearrangement uses TRBV27 and TRBJ1-4; weak D call: TRBD1 (5 bases). V lost 6 bases, J lost 7 bases, and 15 bases lay in between. This CDR3 is 14 amino acids long. Germline CDR1 reads MNHEY; CDR2 reads SMNVEV (reference sequence). In DNA, the CDR3 is TGTGCCAGCAGCCGCGGGGCCCAGGTTGAAAAACTGTTTTTT. Amino acid sequence: CASSRGAQVEKLFF.

This chain joins TRBV25-1 and TRBJ2-7; D gene ambiguous. The germline V and J ends were trimmed by 3 bases and 5 bases, with 17 bases remaining between them. The CDR3 consists of 15 residues. CDR1 is MGHDK, CDR2 SYGVNS, per germline. Here the CDR3 reads CASSDLKGWAHEQYF. The CDR3 nucleotides read TGTGCCAGCAGTGACTTAAAAGGTTGGGCTCACGAGCAGTACTTC.

The chain recombines TRBV28 with TRBJ1-2, with 7 bases fitting TRBD1. Germline V gene data show CDR1 as MDHEN and CDR2 as SYDVKM. The CDR3 runs 16 residues. The J segment lost 8 bases and the V segment lost 4 bases, leaving 16 bases of the junction unmatched. In DNA, the CDR3 is TGTGCCAGCAGTTCCCTTAGACAGGGTCAGGCTATCGGCTACACCTTC. It yields the protein CASSSLRQGQAIGYTF.

The rearrangement uses TRBV6-4 and TRBJ2-1; 13 nucleotides match TRBD2. The CDR3 covers 15 residues. Germline V CDR1 and CDR2: MRHNA, SNTAGT. The J segment lost 12 bases and the V segment lost 6 bases, leaving 11 bases of the junction unmatched. The CDR3 nucleotides are TGTGCCAGCAGCCCCACTAGCGGGAGGGGCGTGTGGCAGTTCTTC. Translated, it gives CASSPTSGRGVWQFF.

The chain uses TRBV7-3 and TRBJ2-4, with D maybe TRBD2 (5 bases). This CDR3 is built from 13 residues. Per germline, CDR1 SGHTA and CDR2 FQGTGA. Trimming removed 5 bases at V and 8 bases at J, with 13 bases between. CDR3 nucleotides: TGTGCCAGCAGCCCCCCCTCCGGGGACATTCAGTACTTC. Translation: CASSPPSGDIQYF. Drawing the rest from reference TRBV7-3 and TRBJ2-4, the complete variable domain is GAGVSQTPSNKVTEKGKYVELRCDPISGHTALYWYRQSLGQGPEFLIYFQGTGAADDSGLPNDRFFAVRPEGSVSTLKIQRTERGDSAVYLCASSPPSGDIQYFGAGTRLSVL.

The chain couples TRBV5-4 to TRBJ2-5; maybe TRBD2 (5 bases). The CDR3 sequence is 13 residues long. Trimming took 0 bases from V and 5 from J, leaving 8 bases between them. Looked up from germline, CDR1 is SGHNT and CDR2 is YYREEE (reference sequence). CDR3 protein: CASSLASTETQYF. The CDR3 DNA follows: TGTGCCAGCAGCTTGGCTAGCACCGAGACCCAGTACTTC.